This T cell receptor beta chain was identified in a study of cytomegalovirus exposure and HLA in healthy donors. Germline V gene sequence: CDR1 SEHNR, CDR2 FQNEAQ (reference sequence). The CDR3 runs to 14 residues. Trimming stripped 0 bases from V and 5 bases from J, with 10 bases between. The PCR was carried out with 60 Vbeta primers and 13 Jbeta primers. The protocol was immunoSEQ multiplex PCR, while the TCRdb copy is restricted to in-frame clones and leaves out a portion. This sample has 90,000 to 130,000 clones; about 73% occur once, and the top ten carry approximately 1.3%. The chain recombines TRBV7-9 with TRBJ1-1; no reliable D call. The TCR was taken from a woman in her thirties in good health and CMV-seronegative. The sample taken for sequencing was PBMCs. The CDR3 here is CASSLASPGTEAFF. CDR3 DNA: TGTGCCAGCAGCTTAGCCTCCCCGGGGACTGAAGCTTTCTTT.